The rows below give T cell receptor beta chains drawn from one sample of a study of T cells in Graves' hyperthyroidism and ophthalmopathy. MiXCR, applied by TCRdb to the multiplex PCR reads, yields one record per CDR3 protein. The sample carries hundreds of thousands of distinct CDR3 sequences, about 15% recorded once. Sequencing was done on a sample of blood. The source of these receptors is a woman between 18 and 29 years old with Graves' hyperthyroidism. Each CDR3 is given with its conserved first and last residue. A D gene is named only where the DNA matches it firmly.

>TRBD2|TRBV10-3
CAISVASGYNEQFF
>-|TRBV5-1
CASSLNGPTDTQYF
>TRBD2|TRBV5-1
CASSLRSASGDTDTQYF
>-|TRBV7-2
CASSYVGGGNQPQHF
>-|TRBV20-1
CSARGSGRHSGNTIYF
>-|TRBV3-1
CASSQGELGLQYF
>TRBD2|TRBV7-3
CASSRTSGRFAEQFF
>-|TRBV5-1
CASSSRAGTEAFF
>TRBD1|TRBV12-3/TRBV12-4
CASSHAQQGSGQGEFF
>TRBD2|TRBV6-1
CASSEAISGIRQYF
>-|TRBV29-1
CSVVLGVVYGEADTQYF
>-|TRBV2
CASSELAVRQETQYF
>TRBD2|TRBV5-1
CASSLVIRGGSADTQYF
>-|TRBV6-1
CASLESRAGEAFF
>TRBD2|TRBV12-3/TRBV12-4
CASSSPLLSGGGETQYF
>-|TRBV2
CASRVPGLREQFF
>TRBD2|TRBV7-9
CASSTVAGSYNEQFF
>TRBD2|TRBV5-1
CASSARTSSYNEQFF
>TRBD1|TRBV2
CASMGYRGYTEAFF
>TRBD2|TRBV13
CASSALSRRSSGRGNEQFF
>-|TRBV20-1
CSATNMTTDTQYF
>-|TRBV7-2
CASSPTGLRGYGYTF
>-|TRBV20-1
CSARDRPGAGNTIYF
>-|TRBV20-1
CSAMGSGAEAFF
>-|TRBV11-1
CASSSSLTANYGYTF
>TRBD2|TRBV6-1
CASSDPGTSGSVFSYEQYF
>-|TRBV29-1
CSVEAGNPYEQYF
>TRBD1|TRBV9
CASSDRDSYGYTF
>TRBD1|TRBV6-1
CASKEPGQGNEKLFF
>-|TRBV2
CASSLIGIPRLFHSGNTIYF
>-|TRBV12-3/TRBV12-4
CATQQGSGANVLTF
>-|TRBV20-1
CSADGHTPDNYGYTF
>TRBD1|TRBV12-3/TRBV12-4
CASSLAREGAKFF
>-|TRBV29-1
CSVEDRRHPRTGELFF
>TRBD2|TRBV20-1
CSAGLAGFTDTQYF
>-|TRBV5-1
CASSLKGDRPNTEAFF
>-|TRBV5-8
CASSWTGLSEGEQFF
>-|TRBV3-1
CASSRNSGPITGELFF
>-|TRBV12-3/TRBV12-4
CASSSRLVWDTQYF
>-|TRBV6-2/TRBV6-3
CASSYSREPGGYTF
>-|TRBV20-1
CSASSRAAGRNTIYF
>TRBD2|TRBV6-1
CASSEVAGGAREQFF
>-|TRBV7-3
CASRLNWDWNQPQHF
>-|TRBV2
CASSETRQETQYF
>TRBD2|TRBV24-1
CATSDFGTSGSYEQYF
>TRBD1|TRBV20-1
CSAEAGGREKLFF
>-|TRBV7-6
CASSLAGQGSPNYGYTF